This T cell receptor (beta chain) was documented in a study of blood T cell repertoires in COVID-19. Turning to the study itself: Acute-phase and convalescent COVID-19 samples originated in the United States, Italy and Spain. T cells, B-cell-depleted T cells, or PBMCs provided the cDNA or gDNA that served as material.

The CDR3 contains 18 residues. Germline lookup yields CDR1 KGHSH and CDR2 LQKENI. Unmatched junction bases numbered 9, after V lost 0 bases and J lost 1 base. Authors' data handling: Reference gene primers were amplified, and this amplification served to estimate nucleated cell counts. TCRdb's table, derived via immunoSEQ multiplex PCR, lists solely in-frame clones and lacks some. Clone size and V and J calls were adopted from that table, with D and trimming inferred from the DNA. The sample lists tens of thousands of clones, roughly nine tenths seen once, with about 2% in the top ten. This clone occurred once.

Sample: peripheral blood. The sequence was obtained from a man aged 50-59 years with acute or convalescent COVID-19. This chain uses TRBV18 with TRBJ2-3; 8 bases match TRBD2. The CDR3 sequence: CASSPPGAGDLGTDTQYF. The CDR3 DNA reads TGTGCCAGCTCACCACCGGGAGCGGGAGATCTCGGCACAGATACGCAGTATTTT. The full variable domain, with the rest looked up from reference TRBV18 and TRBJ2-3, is NAGVMQNPRHLVRRRGQEARLRCSPMKGHSHVYWYRQLPEEGLKFMVYLQKENIIDESGMPKERFSAEFPKEGPSILRIQQVVRGDSAAYFCASSPPGAGDLGTDTQYFGPGTRLTVL.